Following are 12 T cell receptor beta chains from one sample sequenced in a study of beta chain features in type 1 diabetes (dated by TCRdb to 2017 to 2018). The library was prepared using the immunoSEQ multiplex PCR assay. The High Capacity cDNA Reverse Transcription Kit was used to reverse transcribe all of the isolated RNA, meaning that expressed TCRB transcripts were what got sequenced. TCRdb mirrors the immuneACCESS table, restricted to in-frame sequences. Some clones are absent from its copies; in checked studies, under half trace to an unresolved V gene, and the reason for the others is unknown. The sample profile shows about 170,000 clones; under 9.5% of them were found once. The ten top clones hold 0.5% of the sample. On the study overall, not on this receptor specifically: A moderate but significant shortening of TCRB CDR3 length was observed in type 1 diabetes patients in all four CD4+ subsets.

What these receptors recognize is not known. The sample taken for sequencing was central memory CD4+ T cells from blood. Source of these receptors: a man aged 18 to 30 with type 1 diabetes.

The chain uses TRBV7-2 and TRBJ2-5, with 9 bases matching TRBD1. Germline V gene sequence: CDR1 SGHTA, CDR2 FQGNSA. V shed 4 bases and J 5 bases; nucleotides not matched to a gene: 11. The CDR3 is 16 amino acids. The CDR3 DNA reads as TGTGCCAGCAGCTGGGGAGTACAGGGGGCAGGGGAGACCCAGTACTTC. It codes for CASSWGVQGAGETQYF.

The chain combines TRBV6-1 with TRBJ2-7; 8 nucleotides align to TRBD1. Looked up from germline, CDR1 is MNHNS and CDR2 is SASEGT. The CDR3 extends over 13 amino acids. V was clipped by 9 bases and J by 2 bases; unmatched bases: 6. As DNA, the CDR3 is TGTGCCAGTAATCCGGGACAGGCCTACGAGCAGTACTTC. Translating gives CASNPGQAYEQYF.

The table lists this clone with a few counts. The J gene is TRBJ2-2, the V gene TRBV5-1; no reliable D call. Germline CDR1 reads SGHRS; CDR2 reads YFSETQ. V was shortened by 6 bases and J by 5 bases, with 11 bases between the two germline ends. The CDR3 loop spans 13 amino acids. The CDR3 sequence: CASTNSVTGELFF. CDR3 in DNA: TGCGCCAGCACGAACAGTGTTACCGGGGAGCTGTTTTTT.

This clone was recorded at least ten times. The junction differs from germline at one of its ends, possibly a read error. This chain links TRBV15 with TRBJ1-3; D uncertain. This CDR3 comprises 11 residues. Germline V lookup: CDR1 LNHNV, CDR2 YYDKDF (reference sequence). The CDR3 loop is CATSRDGPPDF. The CDR3 coding sequence is TGTGCCACCAGCAGAGATGGTCCGCCGGATTTT. The variable domain in full, completed from reference TRBV15 and TRBJ1-3, reads DAMVIQNPRYQVTQFGKPVTLSCSQTLNHNVMYWYQQKSSQAPKLLFHYYDKDFNNEADTPDNFQSRRPNTSFCFLDIRSPGLGDTAMYLCATSRDGPPDFGEGSWLTVV.

The table lists this clone with a few counts. V gene TRBV7-8 combines with J gene TRBJ2-1, with TRBD2 matching 8 bases. Germline CDR1 is SGHVS and CDR2 is FQNEAQ. This CDR3 has 17 residues. V shed 4 bases, J shed 7 bases, and the junction held 15 bases outside the gene matches. The CDR3 DNA reads as TGTGCCAGCAGCTCCGGAAGCACTAGCGGAGTCGATAATGAGCAGTTCTTC. Translation gives CASSSGSTSGVDNEQFF.

This clone was observed a few times. The chain is built from TRBV28 and TRBJ2-3; 7 bases agree with TRBD1. V dropped 3 bases and J dropped 1; count of bases not matched to a gene: 4. The CDR3 totals 15 residues. Germline CDR1 reads MDHEN; CDR2 reads SYDVKM. Here the CDR3 DNA reads TGTGCCAGCAGTTTGCATACAGGGGGCACAGATACGCAGTATTTT. Its protein is CASSLHTGGTDTQYF.

Only a few counts were recorded for this clone. The gene calls are TRBV5-6 and TRBJ2-3, with D hard to call. Trimming cost V 4 bases and J 4 bases, with 13 bases left between them. Germline V gene lookup returns CDR1 SGHDT and CDR2 YYEEEE. CDR3 length: 14 residues. The CDR3 nucleotides read TGTGCCAGCAGCCCAAGATGGAGCGCAGATACGCAGTATTTT. Its protein is CASSPRWSADTQYF.

This clone was picked up a small number of times. Other nucleotide sequences in the sample specify the same CDR3. V and J are TRBV6-5 and TRBJ2-7, with 8 bases fitting TRBD1. V was clipped by 9 bases and J by 3 bases; unmatched bases: 7. This CDR3 contains 13 residues. Looked up from germline, CDR1 is MNHEY and CDR2 is SVGAGI. CDR3 bases: TGTGCCAGTTCCAGGGGGCGCGACTACGAGCAGTACTTC. Translating it yields CASSRGRDYEQYF.

This clone appeared a few times. This sequence joins TRBV30 and TRBJ1-1; tentative D call: TRBD1 (6 bases). There are 16 residues in the CDR3. Germline CDR1 and CDR2: GTSNPN and SVGIG (reference sequence). V lost 3 bases and J 5 bases, leaving 22 bases between the germline ends. The CDR3 region is CAWRYRGQGWRTEAFF. CDR3 nucleotide sequence: TGTGCCTGGAGATACAGAGGCCAGGGGTGGAGGACTGAAGCTTTCTTT.

This clone occurred a few times. The chain combines TRBV7-9 with TRBJ1-1; a possible D gene is TRBD1 (5 bases). The CDR3 extends over 13 amino acids. Germline V gene lookup returns CDR1 SEHNR and CDR2 FQNEAQ (reference sequence). V was clipped by 5 bases and J by 6 bases, with 13 bases between them. CDR3 protein: CASSPSGGSEAFF. DNA of the CDR3: TGTGCCAGCAGCCCATCGGGGGGTTCTGAAGCTTTCTTT.

This chain connects TRBV28 to TRBJ1-2; TRBD1 agrees at 8 bases. The CDR3 extends over 17 amino acids. Germline trimming cut 3 bases from V and 4 bases from J; bases unmatched to any gene: 13. CDR1 is MDHEN, CDR2 SYDVKM, per germline. The CDR3 DNA sequence: TGTGCCAGCAGTTTCCCCCGGCCGGAACAGGGGGTCTATGGCTACACCTTC. This codes for CASSFPRPEQGVYGYTF.

There are a few counts of this clone. This chain joins TRBV15 and TRBJ2-6, with TRBD2 matching over 9 bases. The germline V gene encodes CDR1 LNHNV and CDR2 YYDKDF (reference sequence). The CDR3 extends over 19 amino acids. J gave up 0 bases and V 2 bases, and 8 bases lay outside the gene matches. CDR3 sequence reads: CATSRRLLAGNSGANVLTF. Written as DNA, the CDR3 is TGTGCCACCAGCAGACGGCTGCTAGCGGGGAACTCTGGGGCCAACGTCCTGACTTTC.